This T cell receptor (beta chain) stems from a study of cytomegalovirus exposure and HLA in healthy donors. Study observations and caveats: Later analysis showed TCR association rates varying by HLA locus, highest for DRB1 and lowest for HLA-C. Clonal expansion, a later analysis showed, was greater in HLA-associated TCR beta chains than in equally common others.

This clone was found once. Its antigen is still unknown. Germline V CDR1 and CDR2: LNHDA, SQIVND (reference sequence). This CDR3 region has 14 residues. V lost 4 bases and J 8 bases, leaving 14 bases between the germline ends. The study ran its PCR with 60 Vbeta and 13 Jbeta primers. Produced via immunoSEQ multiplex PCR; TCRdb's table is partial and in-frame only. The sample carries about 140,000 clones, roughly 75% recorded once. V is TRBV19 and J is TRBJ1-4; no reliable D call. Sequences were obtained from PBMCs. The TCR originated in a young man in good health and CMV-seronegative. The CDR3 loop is CASSNRVLQEKLFF. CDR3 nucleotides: TGTGCCAGTAGTAACCGGGTCCTTCAGGAAAAACTGTTTTTT.